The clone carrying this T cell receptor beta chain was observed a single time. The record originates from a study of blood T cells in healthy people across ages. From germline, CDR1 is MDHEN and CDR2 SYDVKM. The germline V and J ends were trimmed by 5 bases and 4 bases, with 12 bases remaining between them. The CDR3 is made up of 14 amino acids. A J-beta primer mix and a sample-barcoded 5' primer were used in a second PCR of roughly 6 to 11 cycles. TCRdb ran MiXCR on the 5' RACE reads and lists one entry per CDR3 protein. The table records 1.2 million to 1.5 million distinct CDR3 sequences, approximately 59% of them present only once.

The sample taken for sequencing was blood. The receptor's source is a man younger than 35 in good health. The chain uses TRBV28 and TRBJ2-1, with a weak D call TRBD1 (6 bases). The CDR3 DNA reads TGTGCCAGCAGTCCAAACCAGGGGTACAATGAGCAGTTCTTC. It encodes CASSPNQGYNEQFF.